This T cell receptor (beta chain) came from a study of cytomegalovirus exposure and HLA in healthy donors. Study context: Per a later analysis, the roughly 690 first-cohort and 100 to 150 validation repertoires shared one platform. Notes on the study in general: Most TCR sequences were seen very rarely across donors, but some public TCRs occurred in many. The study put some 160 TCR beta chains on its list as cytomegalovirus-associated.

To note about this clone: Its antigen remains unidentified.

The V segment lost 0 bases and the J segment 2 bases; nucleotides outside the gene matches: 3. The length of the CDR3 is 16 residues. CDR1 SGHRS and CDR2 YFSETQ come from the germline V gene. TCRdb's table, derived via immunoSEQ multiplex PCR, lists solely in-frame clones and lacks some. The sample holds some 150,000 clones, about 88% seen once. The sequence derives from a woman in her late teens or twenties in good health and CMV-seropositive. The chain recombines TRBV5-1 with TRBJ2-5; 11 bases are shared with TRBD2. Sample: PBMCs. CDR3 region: CASSLALAGGQETQYF. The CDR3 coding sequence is TGCGCCAGCAGCTTGGCCCTAGCGGGAGGACAAGAGACCCAGTACTTC.